This TCR beta chain appears in the sequencing data of a study of radiotherapy plus CTLA-4 blockade in lung cancer. Whole-study context: Objective response rate was over 15%; disease control rate, approximately 33%.

Study-level points and caveats: Alongside interferon-beta, early blood T cell clone dynamics were reportedly the best predictor of response. After treatment with radiotherapy plus ipilimumab, TCR clones that came from the tumor expanded in blood.

CTLA-4 blockade using ipilimumab, together with focal radiation, was received by patients with chemo-refractory metastatic non-small-cell lung cancer. CDR3 size: 14 residues. V lost 6 bases to trimming and J lost 5 bases; unmatched junction nucleotides: 5. Germline-derived CDR1 and CDR2 are SGDLS and YYNGEE. Sequencing was performed with immunoSEQ multiplex PCR; in TCRdb, only in-frame clones are kept and a portion is missing. The sample records tens of thousands of clones, 79% being singletons. In the case of this clone: The antigen remains unidentified.

The chain is built from TRBV9 and TRBJ1-6, with TRBD1 identical over 7 bases. Here the sequenced sample was peripheral blood, taken from a patient treated with radiotherapy plus ipilimumab. This receptor was identified in a human donor with non-small cell lung cancer that progressed on radiotherapy plus ipilimumab. The CDR3 coding sequence is TGTGCCAGCACCAGGACAGGTGATAATTCACCCCTCCACTTT. This encodes CASTRTGDNSPLHF.